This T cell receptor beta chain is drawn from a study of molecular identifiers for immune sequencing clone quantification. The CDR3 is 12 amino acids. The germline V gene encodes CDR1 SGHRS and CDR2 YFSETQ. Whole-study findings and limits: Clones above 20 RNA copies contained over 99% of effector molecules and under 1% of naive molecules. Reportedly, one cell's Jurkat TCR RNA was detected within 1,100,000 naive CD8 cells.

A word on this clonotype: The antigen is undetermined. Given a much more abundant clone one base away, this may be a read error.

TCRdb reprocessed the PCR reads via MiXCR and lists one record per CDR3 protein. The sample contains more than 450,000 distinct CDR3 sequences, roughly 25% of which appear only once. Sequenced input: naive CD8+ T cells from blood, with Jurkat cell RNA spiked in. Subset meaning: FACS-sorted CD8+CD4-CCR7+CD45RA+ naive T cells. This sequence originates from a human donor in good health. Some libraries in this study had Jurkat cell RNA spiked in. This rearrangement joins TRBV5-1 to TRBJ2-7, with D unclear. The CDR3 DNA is TGCGCCTGCAGCTTGAACGGTTACGAGCAGTACTTC. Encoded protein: CACSLNGYEQYF.